One and the same sample provided the 29 T cell receptor beta chains below, sequenced in a study of blood T cell repertoires in COVID-19. Here immunoSEQ multiplex PCR was the method, and the copy in TCRdb shows in-frame clones only, minus some. Seen here are over 110,000 clones, 84% observed once, and the top ten hold roughly 4%. Sequenced material: PBMCs or T cells enriched from blood (not recorded which). The receptors derive from a man aged 50-60 years in a cohort exposed to, infected with or recovered from COVID-19 (not recorded which).

The chain recombines TRBV3-1 (or the pseudogene TRBV3-2) with TRBJ2-7; no clear D gene. The CDR3 covers 15 residues. V was cut by 1 base and J by 5 bases, with 15 bases left in between. Germline CDR1 LGHDT, CDR2 YNNKEL (reference sequence). CDR3 nucleotide sequence: TGTGCCAGCAGCCAAGTCCCAGAAACTACCCACGAGCAGTACTTC. Translating gives CASSQVPETTHEQYF.

This clone is a singleton in its sample. V is TRBV7-6 and J is TRBJ2-5, with 9 positions matching TRBD2. V was clipped by 2 bases and J by 4 bases; unmatched bases: 5. CDR1 SGHVS and CDR2 FNYEAQ come from the germline V gene. CDR3 length: 15 amino acids. The CDR3 sequence: CASSLSAGGSETQYF. The CDR3 DNA sequence: TGTGCCAGCAGCTTAAGTGCGGGAGGGTCAGAGACCCAGTACTTC. The complete variable domain, with remaining parts taken from reference TRBV7-6 and TRBJ2-5, reads GAGVSQSPRYKVTKRGQDVALRCDPISGHVSLYWYRQALGQGPEFLTYFNYEAQQDKSGLPNDRFSAERPEGSISTLTIQRTEQRDSAMYRCASSLSAGGSETQYFGPGTRLLVL.

As DNA, the CDR3 is TGTGCCAGCAGCTTAGTGCACTGGGAGCAGTTCTTC. It specifies CASSLVHWEQFF. This chain links TRBV11-2 with TRBJ2-1; D is unclear. V was pared by 1 base and J by 10 bases, with 8 bases between. Germline values: CDR1 SGHAT, CDR2 FQNNGV. This CDR3 spans 12 amino acids.

V gene TRBV25-1 combines with J gene TRBJ1-1; D is undetermined. V lost 2 bases and J lost 7, with 11 bases in between. The CDR3 is 13 residues long. From germline, CDR1 is MGHDK and CDR2 SYGVNS. The CDR3 protein is CASSELGDGEAFF. The CDR3 DNA sequence: TGTGCCAGCAGTGAACTCGGGGATGGTGAAGCTTTCTTT.

The V call is TRBV2, the J call TRBJ1-2; D not resolved. From germline, CDR1 is SNHLY and CDR2 FYNNEI. V was shortened by 8 bases and J by 6 bases, with 16 bases between the two germline ends. The CDR3 runs to 13 residues. Written as DNA, the CDR3 is TGTGCCAGCGGCCAAAGGAGGGATAATGGCTACACCTTC. It yields the protein CASGQRRDNGYTF.

The rearrangement links TRBV28 to TRBJ2-1, with a possible D match to TRBD2 (5 bases). The CDR3 length is 13 residues. Trimming took off 4 bases at V and 4 bases at J, with 8 bases between the two ends. The germline V gene has CDR1 MDHEN and CDR2 SYDVKM. The CDR3 DNA reads TGTGCCAGCAGTTCGGCGGGTTACAATGAGCAGTTCTTC. It specifies CASSSAGYNEQFF.

The V call is TRBV5-1, the J call TRBJ2-3; D gene uncertain. Germline loops: CDR1 SGHRS, CDR2 YFSETQ. V lost 0 bases to trimming and J lost 5 bases, with 16 bases between them. The CDR3 consists of 16 residues. This CDR3 reads CASSLDGQAAGDTQYF. The CDR3 nucleotides read TGCGCCAGCAGCTTGGACGGTCAGGCCGCAGGAGATACGCAGTATTTT.

This clone occurred once. The J gene is TRBJ1-4, the V gene TRBV7-9, with 9 bases identical to TRBD1. The CDR3 length is 16 residues. Per the germline V gene, CDR1 is SEHNR and CDR2 is FQNEAQ (reference sequence). The trim removed 6 bases at V and 4 bases at J, leaving 9 bases unmatched. The CDR3 coding sequence is TGTGCCAGCAGGAAGGACAGGGGCATGGATAATGAAAAACTGTTTTTT. Protein sequence: CASRKDRGMDNEKLFF.

The rearrangement uses TRBV6-5 and TRBJ2-2; possible D gene TRBD1, 5 bases. Trimming took off 4 bases at V and 10 bases at J, with 16 bases between the two ends. CDR1 is MNHEY, CDR2 SVGAGI, per germline. This CDR3 contains 14 residues. For the CDR3, the DNA is TGTGCCAGCAGTTCAGCCCAGGGTAGTGTGGAGCTGTTTTTT. As protein: CASSSAQGSVELFF.

This clone has just a few counts. V is TRBV14 and J is TRBJ2-1; D is perhaps TRBD1 (6 bases). Looked up from germline, CDR1 is SGHDN and CDR2 is FVKESK. Trimming took 4 bases from V and 6 from J, leaving 16 bases between them. The CDR3 is 15 residues long. The CDR3 loop is CASSPTYAGANEQFF. DNA for the CDR3: TGTGCCAGCAGCCCCACATACGCAGGGGCCAATGAGCAGTTCTTC. The full variable domain, with the rest looked up from reference TRBV14 and TRBJ2-1, is EAGVTQFPSHSVIEKGQTVTLRCDPISGHDNLYWYRRVMGKEIKFLLHFVKESKQDESGMPNNRFLAERTGGTYSTLKVQPAELEDSGVYFCASSPTYAGANEQFFGPGTRLTVL.

This chain joins TRBV29-1 and TRBJ2-7, with D perhaps TRBD1 (5 bases). V was trimmed by 6 bases and J by 5 bases, leaving 11 bases between them. CDR1 is SQVTM and CDR2 is ANQGSEA in the germline V gene. The length of the CDR3 is 11 residues. CDR3 loop: CSVHRQNEQYF. The CDR3 DNA sequence: TGCAGCGTCCACAGGCAAAACGAGCAGTACTTC.

This clone was seen once. The chain joins TRBV5-6 to TRBJ1-5; no reliable D call. Looked up from germline, CDR1 is SGHDT and CDR2 is YYEEEE. V dropped 4 bases and J dropped 2 bases, with 16 bases sitting between them. The CDR3 totals 16 residues. The CDR3 sequence: CASSAGGGSGNQPQHF. The CDR3 DNA is TGTGCCAGCAGCGCGGGAGGTGGTTCGGGCAATCAGCCCCAGCATTTT.

This clone was seen once. CDR3 DNA sequence: TGTGCCAGTAGTGTCCTTGGGCGCTACACTGAAGCTTTCTTT. Its protein is CASSVLGRYTEAFF. The V call is TRBV19, the J call TRBJ1-1; D remains ambiguous. CDR1 and CDR2 from the germline V gene are LNHDA and SQIVND (reference sequence). The CDR3 spans 14 residues. With 5 bases removed from V and 3 bases from J, the gap between germline ends came to 13 bases. Looking up the rest from reference TRBV19 and TRBJ1-1 gives the full variable domain: DGGITQSPKYLFRKEGQNVTLSCEQNLNHDAMYWYRQDPGQGLRLIYYSQIVNDFQKGDIAEGYSVSREKKESFPLTVTSAQKNPTAFYLCASSVLGRYTEAFFGQGTRLTVV.

The genes are TRBV30 and TRBJ2-1, with 8 nucleotides matching TRBD1. The junction had 0 bases not matched to a gene; V was cut back by 3 bases and J by 2 bases. CDR3 length: 13 residues. Germline-derived CDR1 and CDR2 are GTSNPN and SVGIG (reference sequence). CDR3 loop: CAWRQGAYNEQFF. The CDR3 nucleotides read TGTGCCTGGAGACAGGGGGCCTACAATGAGCAGTTCTTC.

The chain has TRBV6-2 or TRBV6-3 and TRBJ1-4; TRBD1 might be the D (6 bases). Trimming removed 6 bases at V and 9 bases at J, with 17 bases between. The CDR3 totals 14 residues. Germline CDR1 is MNHEY and CDR2 is SVGEGT. The CDR3 reads CASSPLRTAKKLFF. CDR3 DNA sequence: TGTGCCAGCAGCCCGCTGCGGACAGCAAAAAAACTGTTTTTT.

V is TRBV9 and J is TRBJ1-2; no clear D gene. Trimming removed 0 bases at V and 7 bases at J, with 10 bases between. Germline CDR1 and CDR2: SGDLS and YYNGEE. CDR3 length: 13 residues. The DNA of the CDR3 is TGTGCCAGCAGCGTAGATCGGGAGGGTGGCTACACCTTC. Translating gives CASSVDREGGYTF.

This chain links TRBV27 with TRBJ1-4, with 8 bases fitting TRBD1. V dropped 5 bases and J dropped 4; count of bases not matched to a gene: 3. Germline CDR1 MNHEY, CDR2 SMNVEV (reference sequence). The CDR3 extends over 14 amino acids. CDR3: CASSTGGVNEKLFF. CDR3 sequence (DNA): TGTGCCAGCAGTACAGGGGGTGTTAATGAAAAACTGTTTTTT.

V is TRBV24-1 and J is TRBJ2-3, with TRBD2 matching over 8 bases. The CDR3 runs to 17 residues. CDR1 and CDR2 from the germline V gene are KGHDR and SFDVKD. Trimming at V came to 0 bases and at J to 2 bases, leaving 6 bases not matched to a gene. DNA of the CDR3: TGTGCCACCAGTGATTTGGTAGCGGGGTCTGACACAGATACGCAGTATTTT. Residues: CATSDLVAGSDTDTQYF.

The rearrangement joins TRBV6-4 to TRBJ2-3; 9 bases agree with TRBD2. The CDR3 is 16 amino acids. Losses at the gene ends were 3 bases for V and 5 bases for J; bases not matched to a gene: 9. Germline lookup yields CDR1 MRHNA and CDR2 SNTAGT. DNA of the CDR3: TGTGCCAGCAGTGAGATAGCGGGAGATATGAGAGATACGCAGTATTTT. Amino acids: CASSEIAGDMRDTQYF.

The J gene is TRBJ1-1, the V gene TRBV4-1; TRBD1 might be the D (6 bases). The germline gives CDR1 MGHRA, CDR2 YSYEKL. V gave up 0 bases and J gave up 6 bases, with 11 bases separating them. The CDR3 loop spans 14 amino acids. The CDR3 DNA follows: TGCGCCAGCAGCCAAGATACAGGGCGGGCTGAAGCTTTCTTT. This codes for CASSQDTGRAEAFF.

The chain combines TRBV9 with TRBJ2-1, with 7 positions matching TRBD1. Germline V CDR1 and CDR2: SGDLS, YYNGEE. The V and J ends lost 0 bases and 0 bases, in that order; junction bases with no gene match: 3. The CDR3 extends over 16 amino acids. The CDR3 DNA follows: TGTGCCAGCAGCGTAGAGGGGGCGAGCTCCTACAATGAGCAGTTCTTC. Its protein product is CASSVEGASSYNEQFF.

This chain joins TRBV2 and TRBJ2-1; D is unclear. CDR3 length: 13 amino acids. Trimming pared 7 bases from V and 0 bases from J, leaving 7 bases between. Germline V gene lookup returns CDR1 SNHLY and CDR2 FYNNEI. CDR3 in DNA: TGTGCCAGCAAACGGTACTCCTACAATGAGCAGTTCTTC. Amino acid sequence: CASKRYSYNEQFF.

The rearrangement joins TRBV7-2 to TRBJ2-3; D may be TRBD2 (5 bases). Germline values: CDR1 SGHTA, CDR2 FQGNSA. The V end lost 3 bases, the J end lost 0 bases, and 10 bases lay between the germline ends. This CDR3 is built from 15 residues. CDR3 sequence (DNA): TGTGCCAGCAGCTTGACCTCGGGGAGCACAGATACGCAGTATTTT. Residues: CASSLTSGSTDTQYF.

This clone appeared once. The chain links TRBV29-1 to TRBJ1-4; no definite D call. Germline V CDR1 and CDR2: SQVTM, ANQGSEA. The CDR3 runs to 13 residues. V lost 7 bases and J lost 6, with 15 bases in between. In nucleotides, the CDR3 is TGCAGCGCCGAGGGCACACCCGATGAAAAACTGTTTTTT. Amino acid sequence: CSAEGTPDEKLFF.

The V gene is TRBV7-7, the J gene TRBJ2-2; the D is unclear. CDR1 and CDR2 from the germline V gene are SSHAT and FNYEAQ (reference sequence). With 1 base removed from V and 0 bases from J, the gap between germline ends came to 9 bases. The CDR3 spans 16 residues. CDR3: CASSLGQHANTGELFF. CDR3 sequence (DNA): TGTGCCAGCAGCTTAGGGCAACACGCGAACACCGGGGAGCTGTTTTTT.

The rearrangement uses TRBV7-9 and TRBJ2-1; D might be TRBD2 (5 bases). V shed 5 bases and J shed 0 bases, with 17 bases lying between them. CDR1 is SEHNR, CDR2 FQNEAQ, per germline (reference sequence). The CDR3 is made up of 17 amino acids. The CDR3 region has the DNA TGTGCCAGCAGCCCCCCTTACCTAGGGAGCTCCTACAATGAGCAGTTCTTC. It yields the protein CASSPPYLGSSYNEQFF.

This chain links TRBV2 with TRBJ1-5; TRBD1 matches 7 bases. The CDR3 has 14 amino acids. J lost 2 bases, V lost 4 bases, and 2 bases had no gene match. Germline V gene data show CDR1 as SNHLY and CDR2 as FYNNEI. CDR3 DNA sequence: TGTGCCAGCAGTGGAGGACAGGGCAATCAGCCCCAGCATTTT. Translation gives CASSGGQGNQPQHF.

This clone was counted between two and nine times. CDR3 nucleotides: TGCAGTGCTAGTACCGGGACAGGGATGAACACTGAAGCTTTCTTT. Protein product: CSASTGTGMNTEAFF. This chain uses TRBV20-1 with TRBJ1-1, with TRBD1 matching 9 bases. The CDR3 runs to 15 residues. Losses at the gene ends were 3 bases for V and 0 bases for J; bases not matched to a gene: 5. CDR1 and CDR2 from the germline V gene are DFQATT and SNEGSKA (reference sequence).

The V gene is TRBV27, the J gene TRBJ2-7; no reliable D call. The CDR3 contains 11 residues. The V gene lost 3 bases and the J gene lost 3 bases, with 3 bases spanning the gap. CDR1 and CDR2 (germline): MNHEY, SMNVEV (reference sequence). CDR3 bases: TGTGCCAGCAGTTTTCACTACGAGCAGTACTTC. Residues: CASSFHYEQYF.